This TCR beta chain was documented in a study of blood T cell repertoires in COVID-19. Study-wide background: Researchers got acute and convalescent COVID-19 samples from the United States, Italy and Spain. Sample material is recorded as cDNA or gDNA derived from T cells, B-cell-depleted T cells, or PBMCs.

Per the original data handling: Researchers report that nucleated cell counts were estimated from reference gene primer amplification. Clones were read by immunoSEQ multiplex PCR, and TCRdb kept only the in-frame ones, dropping some. V and J calls and clone size are given by that table; D and trimming were obtained from the DNA. Of 150,000 to 200,000 clones in the sample, about 80% are singletons; the top ten hold approximately 18%. Germline V lookup: CDR1 LNHDA, CDR2 SQIVND (reference sequence). Trimming took 6 bases from V and 4 from J, leaving 7 bases between them. The CDR3 has 13 residues. V gene TRBV19 combines with J gene TRBJ1-6, with D unclear. This TCR was sampled from a woman of 80 years or more with acute or convalescent COVID-19. Source material: peripheral blood. The CDR3 bases are TGTGCCAGTAGGGAGGGTTATAATTCACCCCTCCACTTT. Its protein is CASREGYNSPLHF.